The rows below give T cell receptor beta chains drawn from one sample of a study of blood T cells in healthy people across ages. MiXCR was run by TCRdb on the 5' RACE reads, yielding one entry per CDR3 protein. Here the sample spans 1.6 million or so distinct CDR3 sequences, 30% to 40% being singletons. The specimen sequenced was blood. The source is a woman in her 30s in good health. Both conserved end residues are part of each CDR3. Each record gives: J gene, clone size, D gene, V gene, CDR3 protein, CDR3 DNA. D genes are given only for firm matches. A row's size may be missing; if present it is once, few, many or a size class.

>TRBJ2-1|-|TRBD2|TRBV2
CASGKTSGGPGANEQFF
TGTGCCAGCGGAAAGACTAGCGGGGGGCCGGGGGCCAATGAGCAGTTCTTC
>TRBJ1-4|-|-|TRBV20-1
CSARDAGTRNLEKLFF
TGCAGTGCTAGAGATGCCGGGACACGAAACCTTGAAAAACTGTTTTTT
>TRBJ1-5|-|TRBD1|TRBV5-1
CASSPGQASNQPQHF
TGCGCCAGCAGCCCGGGACAGGCTAGCAATCAGCCCCAGCATTTT
>TRBJ2-1|-|-|TRBV11-1
CASSLWSGAYNEQFF
TGTGCCAGCAGCTTATGGTCGGGGGCCTACAATGAGCAGTTCTTC
>TRBJ2-1|-|-|TRBV30
CAWSSGAVQFF
TGTGCCTGGAGCTCCGGGGCAGTACAGTTCTTC
>TRBJ1-1|-|-|TRBV6-1
CASSQNYALGAFF
TGTGCCAGCAGCCAGAACTACGCTTTAGGAGCTTTCTTT
>TRBJ2-3|-|TRBD2|TRBV5-1
CASSLWGLAGGEDTQYF
TGCGCCAGCAGCTTGTGGGGACTAGCGGGAGGTGAAGATACGCAGTATTTT
>TRBJ1-6|-|-|TRBV27
CASKGEGVNVSPLHF
TGTGCCAGTAAAGGGGAAGGGGTTAATGTTTCACCCCTCCACTTT
>TRBJ2-3|-|TRBD2|TRBV12-3/TRBV12-4
CASKRGGSTDTQYF
TGTGCCAGCAAACGCGGGGGTAGCACAGATACGCAGTATTTT
>TRBJ2-3|few|-|TRBV4-1
CASSYGDGQYF
TGCGCCAGCAGCTACGGGGACGGGCAGTATTTT
>TRBJ1-1|-|-|TRBV28
CAGSPGSGYTEAFF
TGTGCCGGCAGTCCGGGCTCAGGTTACACTGAAGCTTTCTTT
>TRBJ2-7|few|-|TRBV4-1
CASSHLGGPNYEQYF
TGCGCCAGCAGCCACCTCGGGGGGCCGAACTACGAGCAGTACTTC
>TRBJ2-7|-|-|TRBV9
CASSTGGVASYEQYF
TGTGCCAGCAGCACCGGCGGGGTGGCGTCCTACGAGCAGTACTTC
>TRBJ2-7|-|-|TRBV5-4
CASSLAGADYGQYF
TGTGCCAGCAGCTTGGCGGGGGCGGACTACGGGCAGTACTTC
>TRBJ2-3|-|TRBD2|TRBV12-3/TRBV12-4
CASSSKSGGVGTDTQYF
TGTGCCAGCAGTTCCAAGTCGGGGGGGGTGGGCACAGATACGCAGTATTTT
>TRBJ2-7|-|TRBD2|TRBV28
CASKRGGIYEQYF
TGTGCCAGCAAGCGGGGGGGTATATACGAGCAGTACTTC
>TRBJ1-1|-|-|TRBV3-1
CASSQGSGGGKEAFF
TGTGCCAGCAGCCAAGGTAGCGGCGGAGGAAAAGAAGCTTTCTTT
>TRBJ1-5|-|-|TRBV25-1
CASSEDGGGNQPQHF
TGTGCCAGCAGTGAAGATGGGGGCGGCAATCAGCCCCAGCATTTT
>TRBJ2-7|few|-|TRBV7-9
CASSLAGRGSYEQYF
TGTGCCAGCAGCTTAGCGGGGCGGGGCTCCTACGAGCAGTACTTC
>TRBJ2-7|few|-|TRBV5-1
CASSYGPAEPGEQYF
TGCGCCAGCAGCTACGGCCCAGCGGAGCCGGGCGAGCAGTACTTC
>TRBJ2-3|-|-|TRBV30
CAWNRRPRDTQYF
TGTGCCTGGAACAGGAGGCCCAGAGATACGCAGTATTTT
>TRBJ1-4|-|-|TRBV28
CASTPSWDEKLFF
TGTGCCAGCACCCCAAGCTGGGATGAAAAACTGTTTTTT
>TRBJ2-5|-|-|TRBV21-1
CASSKSGVGKGAWDEQYF
-
>TRBJ2-2|-|-|TRBV15
CATSQETNTGELFF
TGTGCCACCTCTCAGGAGACGAACACCGGGGAGCTGTTTTTT
>TRBJ2-5|few|-|TRBV6-5
CASSSPDRSQETQYF
TGTGCCAGCAGTTCCCCGGACAGATCCCAAGAGACCCAGTACTTC
>TRBJ1-2|-|TRBD1|TRBV4-1
CASSHRDRGRGYTF
TGCGCCAGCAGCCACCGGGACAGGGGGCGGGGCTACACCTTC
>TRBJ2-1|-|TRBD2|TRBV3-1
CASNQVSGTSGSGGQFF
TGTGCCAGCAACCAAGTTTCCGGGACTAGCGGGAGTGGTGGGCAGTTCTTC
>TRBJ2-5|-|TRBD2|TRBV3-1
CASSHSGTSGETQYF
TGTGCCAGCAGCCACTCCGGGACTAGCGGAGAGACCCAGTACTTC
>TRBJ2-6|-|-|TRBV28
CASSSNGRGANVLTF
TGTGCCAGCAGTAGCAACGGTCGAGGGGCCAACGTCCTGACTTTC
>TRBJ2-4|few|-|TRBV27
CASRVGGAAKNIQYF
TGTGCCAGCAGAGTGGGTGGGGCAGCGAAAAACATTCAGTACTTC
>TRBJ2-1|-|TRBD2|TRBV4-2
CASSQASRAGPTSSYNEQFF
TGTGCCAGCAGCCAAGCGAGCAGAGCGGGACCTACGAGCTCCTACAATGAGCAGTTCTTC
>TRBJ2-3|few|-|TRBV30
CAYTGGTITDTQYF
TGTGCCTATACTGGAGGGACCATCACAGATACGCAGTATTTT
>TRBJ2-3|-|TRBD1|TRBV5-1
CASSPGTALSTDTQYF
TGCGCCAGCAGCCCGGGGACAGCCCTTAGCACAGATACGCAGTATTTT
>TRBJ2-1|few|-|TRBV27
CASRSGPLGEQFF
TGTGCCAGCAGGTCGGGACCCTTGGGTGAGCAGTTCTTC
>TRBJ2-1|-|-|TRBV12-3/TRBV12-4
CASSVSSEQFF
TGTGCCAGCAGTGTAAGTAGTGAGCAGTTCTTC
>TRBJ1-1|few|TRBD1|TRBV20-1
CSALRQGLFSEAFF
TGCAGTGCCCTAAGACAGGGGTTATTTTCTGAAGCTTTCTTT